This T cell receptor beta chain was profiled in a study of naive and memory T cell subsets. Broader study findings: Expression changes during T cell differentiation may affect RNA-based TCR counts. Especially in CD8 cells, naive repertoires contained a few larger clonotypes, possibly CD45RA-re-expressing memory cells. Clonotypes are single alpha or beta chains, not paired receptors.

The CDR3 is 15 residues long. The germline V gene has CDR1 SGHTA and CDR2 FQGTGA. Between the trimmed V and J ends, which lost 5 bases and 4 bases, there was a span of 16 bases. In this sample, this clonotype turned up many times. The antigen is not known. Both TRBC1 and TRBC2 were covered by a beta constant-region primer of two equimolar oligonucleotides. Nested alpha and beta constant-region primers with the SP2 primer drove four PCR rounds on ligated cDNA. TCRdb passed the UMI-ligation and nested PCR reads through MiXCR, listing each CDR3 protein once. Of roughly 100,000 distinct CDR3 sequences in the sample, roughly 15% were seen once. CD4+ T cell IFNgamma after overnight CMV lysate exposure gave donor CMV status.

The sample consisted of naive CD8+ T cells from blood. This clonotype was obtained from a human donor in good health. This chain joins TRBV7-3 and TRBJ2-3; D might be TRBD1 or TRBD2, each matching 6 bases. The CDR3: CASSPQTGGADTQYF. In DNA form, the CDR3 reads TGTGCCAGCAGCCCGCAGACCGGGGGCGCAGATACGCAGTATTTT.